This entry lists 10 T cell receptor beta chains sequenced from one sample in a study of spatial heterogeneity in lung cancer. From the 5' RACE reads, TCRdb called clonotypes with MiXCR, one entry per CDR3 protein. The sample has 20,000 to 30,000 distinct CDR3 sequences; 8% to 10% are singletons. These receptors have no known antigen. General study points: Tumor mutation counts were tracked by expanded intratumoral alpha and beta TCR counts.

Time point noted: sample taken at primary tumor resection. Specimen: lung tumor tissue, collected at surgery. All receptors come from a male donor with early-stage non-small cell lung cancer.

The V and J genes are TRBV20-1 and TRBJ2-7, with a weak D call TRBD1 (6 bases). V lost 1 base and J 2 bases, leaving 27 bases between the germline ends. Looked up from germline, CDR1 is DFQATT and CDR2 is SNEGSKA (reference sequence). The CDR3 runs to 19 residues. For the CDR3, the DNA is TGCAGTGCTAGAGCCCCGCCGGGACAAGCCCAGAGGGGGACCTACGAGCAGTACTTC. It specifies CSARAPPGQAQRGTYEQYF.

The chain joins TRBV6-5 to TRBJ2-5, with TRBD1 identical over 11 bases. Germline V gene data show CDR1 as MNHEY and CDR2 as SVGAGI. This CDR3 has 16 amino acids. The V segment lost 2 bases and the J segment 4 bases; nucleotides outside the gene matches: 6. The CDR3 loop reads CASSYQGTGGSETQYF. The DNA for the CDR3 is TGTGCCAGCAGTTACCAGGGGACAGGGGGATCAGAGACCCAGTACTTC.

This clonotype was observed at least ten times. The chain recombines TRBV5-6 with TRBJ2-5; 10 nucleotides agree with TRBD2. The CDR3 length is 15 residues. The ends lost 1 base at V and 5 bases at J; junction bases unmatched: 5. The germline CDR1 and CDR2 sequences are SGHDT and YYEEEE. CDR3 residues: CASSLITSGEETQYF. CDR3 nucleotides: TGTGCCAGCAGCTTGATTACTAGCGGGGAGGAGACCCAGTACTTC.

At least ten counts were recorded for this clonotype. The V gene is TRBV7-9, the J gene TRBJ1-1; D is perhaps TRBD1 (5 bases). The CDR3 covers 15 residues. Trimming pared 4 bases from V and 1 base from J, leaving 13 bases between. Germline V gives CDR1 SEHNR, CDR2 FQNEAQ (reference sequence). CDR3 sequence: CASSSPSTGNTEAFF. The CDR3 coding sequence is TGTGCCAGCAGCTCCCCGAGCACAGGGAACACTGAAGCTTTCTTT. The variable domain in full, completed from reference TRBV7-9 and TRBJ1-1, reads DTGVSQNPRHKITKRGQNVTFRCDPISEHNRLYWYRQTLGQGPEFLTYFQNEAQLEKSRLLSDRFSAERPKGSFSTLEIQRTEQGDSAMYLCASSSPSTGNTEAFFGQGTRLTVV.

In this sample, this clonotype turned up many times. CDR3 nucleotides: TGTGCCAGCAGTGGTACAGGTAGTTTGGCAGATACGCAGTATTTT. Protein product: CASSGTGSLADTQYF. The V gene is TRBV7-2, the J gene TRBJ2-3, with D perhaps TRBD1 (5 bases). There are 15 residues in the CDR3. Germline assignment: CDR1 SGHTA and CDR2 FQGNSA. The V end was cut by 6 bases, the J end by 4 bases, with 17 bases between.

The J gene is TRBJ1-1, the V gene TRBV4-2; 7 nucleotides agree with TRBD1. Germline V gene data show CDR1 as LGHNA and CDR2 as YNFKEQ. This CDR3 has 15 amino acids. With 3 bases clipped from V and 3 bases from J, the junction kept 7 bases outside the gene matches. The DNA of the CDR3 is TGTGCCAGCAGCCATGCTGACAGGGACGACACTGAAGCTTTCTTT. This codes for CASSHADRDDTEAFF.

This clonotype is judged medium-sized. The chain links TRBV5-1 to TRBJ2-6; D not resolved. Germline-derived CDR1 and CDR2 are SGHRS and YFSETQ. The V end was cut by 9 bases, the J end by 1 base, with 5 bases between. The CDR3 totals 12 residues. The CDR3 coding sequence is TGCGCCACCAGTTCTGGGGCCAACGTCCTGACTTTC. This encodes CATSSGANVLTF.

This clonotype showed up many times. CDR3 DNA: TGTGCCAGCAGCGTAGACAGGGGGCAGAGCTATGGCTACACCTTC. It is translated as CASSVDRGQSYGYTF. This chain connects TRBV9 to TRBJ1-2, with 9 bases identical to TRBD1. J gave up 4 bases and V 0 bases, and 4 bases lay outside the gene matches. Germline V gives CDR1 SGDLS, CDR2 YYNGEE. The CDR3 sequence is 15 residues long.

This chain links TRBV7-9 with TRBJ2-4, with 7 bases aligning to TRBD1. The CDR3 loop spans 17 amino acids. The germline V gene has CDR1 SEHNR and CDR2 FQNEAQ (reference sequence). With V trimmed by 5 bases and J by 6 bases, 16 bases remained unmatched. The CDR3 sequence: CASSPPLRYAGGNIQYF. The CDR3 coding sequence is TGTGCCAGCAGCCCACCCCTTAGATATGCAGGGGGAAACATTCAGTACTTC.

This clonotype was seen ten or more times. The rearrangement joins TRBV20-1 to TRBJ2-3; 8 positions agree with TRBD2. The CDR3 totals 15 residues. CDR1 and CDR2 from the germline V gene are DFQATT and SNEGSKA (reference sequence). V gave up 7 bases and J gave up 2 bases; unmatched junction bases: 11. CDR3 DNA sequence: TGCAGTGTTCATGGAGCGGGGGTGGACACAGATACGCAGTATTTT. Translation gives CSVHGAGVDTDTQYF.